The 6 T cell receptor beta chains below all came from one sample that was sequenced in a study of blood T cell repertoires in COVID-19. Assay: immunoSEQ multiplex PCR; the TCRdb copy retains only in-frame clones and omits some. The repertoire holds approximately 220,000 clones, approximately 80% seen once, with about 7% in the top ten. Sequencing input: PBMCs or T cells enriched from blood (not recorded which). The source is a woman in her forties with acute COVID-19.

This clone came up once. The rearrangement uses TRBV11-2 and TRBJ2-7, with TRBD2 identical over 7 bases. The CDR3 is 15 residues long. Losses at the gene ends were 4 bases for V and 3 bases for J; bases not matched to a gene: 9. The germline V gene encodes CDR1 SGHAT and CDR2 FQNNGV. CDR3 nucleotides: TGTGCCAGCAGCTCCACCGGAGGGACTAACTACGAGCAGTACTTC. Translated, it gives CASSSTGGTNYEQYF.

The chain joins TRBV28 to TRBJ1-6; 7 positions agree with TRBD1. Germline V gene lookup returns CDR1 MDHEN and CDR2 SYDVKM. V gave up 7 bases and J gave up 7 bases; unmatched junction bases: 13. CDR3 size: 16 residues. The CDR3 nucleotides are TGTGCCAGCATGACCGGTCCGGGACAGAGAAATTCACCCCTCCACTTT. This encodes CASMTGPGQRNSPLHF.

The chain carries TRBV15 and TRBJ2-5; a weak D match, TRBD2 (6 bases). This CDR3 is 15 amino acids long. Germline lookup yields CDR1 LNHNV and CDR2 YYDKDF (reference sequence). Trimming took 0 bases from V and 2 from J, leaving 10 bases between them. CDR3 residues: CATSRESSAQETQYF. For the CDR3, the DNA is TGTGCCACCAGCAGAGAATCTAGCGCACAAGAGACCCAGTACTTC.

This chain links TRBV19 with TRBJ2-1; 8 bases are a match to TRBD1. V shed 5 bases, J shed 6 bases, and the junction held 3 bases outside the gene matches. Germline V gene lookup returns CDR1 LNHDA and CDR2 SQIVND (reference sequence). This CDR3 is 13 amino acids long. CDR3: CASSPDRVNEQFF. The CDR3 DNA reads TGTGCCAGTAGTCCGGACAGGGTCAATGAGCAGTTCTTC.

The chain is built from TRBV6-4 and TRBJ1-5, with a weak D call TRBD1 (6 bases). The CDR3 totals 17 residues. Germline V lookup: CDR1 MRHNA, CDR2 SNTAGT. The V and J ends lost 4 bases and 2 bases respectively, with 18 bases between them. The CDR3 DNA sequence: TGTGCCAGCAGTGCAACTCTATCCAGGGGAGGCAATCAGCCCCAGCATTTT. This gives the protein CASSATLSRGGNQPQHF.

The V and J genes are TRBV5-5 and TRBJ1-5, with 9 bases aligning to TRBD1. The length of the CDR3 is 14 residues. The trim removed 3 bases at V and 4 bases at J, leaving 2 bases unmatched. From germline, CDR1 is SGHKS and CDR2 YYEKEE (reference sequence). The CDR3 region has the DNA TGTGCCAGCAGCTCCGGGACAGGGAATCAGCCCCAGCATTTT. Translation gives CASSSGTGNQPQHF.